This T cell receptor beta chain originates from a study of T cells after yellow fever vaccination. CDR1 and CDR2 (germline): MNHEY, SMNVEV (reference sequence). V lost 7 bases, J lost 0 bases, and 16 bases lay in between. This CDR3 has 15 residues. TCRdb independently ran MiXCR on the 5' RACE reads; one entry per CDR3 protein. The table has a few hundred thousand distinct CDR3 sequences, approximately 3.8% seen once. This clonotype has at least ten counts. This clonotype originated in a man between 18 and 29 years old who received the YFV17D yellow fever vaccine. This material consisted of PBMCs, taken on the day of the yellow fever booster vaccination. The rearrangement uses TRBV27 and TRBJ2-7, with D possibly matching TRBD2 (6 bases). CDR3 residues: CASTSSGLNSYEQYF. CDR3 coding DNA: TGTGCCAGCACCTCCTCGGGACTGAACTCCTACGAGCAGTACTTC.